This T cell receptor (beta chain) was sequenced in a study of blood T cell repertoires in COVID-19. The CDR3 is 16 amino acids. Deletions cut 0 bases from V and 2 bases from J, with 13 bases between. The germline CDR1 and CDR2 sequences are MGHRA and YSYEKL. The sample holds one count of this clone. Original processing methods: Counts of nucleated cells, estimated from reference gene primer amplification, were obtained. TCRdb keeps only in-frame clones here, not all; method: immunoSEQ multiplex PCR. V and J calls and clone size are copied from that table; D and trimming were computed from the DNA. This sample yields 95,000 to 120,000 clones, of which about 84% are seen a single time; 1.5% to 1.9% belongs to the top ten.

Sequencing was done on a sample of peripheral blood. The chain couples TRBV4-1 to TRBJ1-2, with a possible D match to TRBD1 (5 bases). The source is a man in his fifties with acute or convalescent COVID-19. Written as DNA, the CDR3 is TGCGCCAGCAGCCAAGATCCGGCAGGGTACAACTATGGCTACACCTTC. It yields the protein CASSQDPAGYNYGYTF.